Included here is one T cell receptor (beta chain) sequence, with context. This clone's antigen is unknown. Within one base of it there is no much larger clone, and no base qualities were kept. Trimming accounts for 3 bases at V and 3 bases at J, while the number of junction bases matched to no gene is 13. Sequences KGHSH (CDR1) and LQKENI (CDR2) are obtained from the germline V gene. Its CDR3 holds 17 amino acids, cysteine through phenylalanine. The only DNA kept is the CDR3, 51 bases in frame from the first base. Library generation was performed with the immunoSEQ multiplex PCR assay. This is the immuneACCESS table as TCRdb keeps it, with only in-frame sequences that have V and J called. A part of the clones is gone; compared with another copy, unresolved V genes explain less than half, and the rest is unexplained. The sample profile shows fewer than 60,000 clones; around 92% of them were found once. The ten top clones hold about 0.6% of the sample.

The data were obtained in a study of T cell changes during pregnancy in multiple sclerosis (dated by TCRdb to the late 2010s). For the study in its entirety: Changes in the T cell repertoire over the course of pregnancy were examined in this study in women with multiple sclerosis.

The receptor chain draws on TRBV18 and TRBJ1-2; TRBD1 matches 7 bases in the middle. The source material was CD4+ T cells from peripheral blood mononuclear cells, sampled after pregnancy. This receptor was taken from a female donor with multiple sclerosis, enrolled in a pregnancy study. The nucleotide sequence reads as follows: TGTGCCAGCTCACCGCTCCTGACAGGGAGTCGGGACTATGGCTACACCTTC. This is translated as CASSPLLTGSRDYGYTF.